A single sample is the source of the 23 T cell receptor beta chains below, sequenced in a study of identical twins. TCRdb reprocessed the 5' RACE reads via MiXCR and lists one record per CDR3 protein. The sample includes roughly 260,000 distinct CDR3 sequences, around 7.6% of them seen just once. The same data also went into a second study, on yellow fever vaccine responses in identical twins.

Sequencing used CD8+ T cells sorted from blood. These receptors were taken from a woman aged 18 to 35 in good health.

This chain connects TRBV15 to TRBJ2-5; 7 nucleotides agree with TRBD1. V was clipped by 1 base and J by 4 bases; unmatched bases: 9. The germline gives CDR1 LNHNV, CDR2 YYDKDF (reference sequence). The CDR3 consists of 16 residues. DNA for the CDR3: TGTGCCACCAGCAGAGGCGGCAGGGGGTTCGGAGAGACCCAGTACTTC. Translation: CATSRGGRGFGETQYF. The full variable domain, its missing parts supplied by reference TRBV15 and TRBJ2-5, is DAMVIQNPRYQVTQFGKPVTLSCSQTLNHNVMYWYQQKSSQAPKLLFHYYDKDFNNEADTPDNFQSRRPNTSFCFLDIRSPGLGDTAMYLCATSRGGRGFGETQYFGPGTRLLVL.

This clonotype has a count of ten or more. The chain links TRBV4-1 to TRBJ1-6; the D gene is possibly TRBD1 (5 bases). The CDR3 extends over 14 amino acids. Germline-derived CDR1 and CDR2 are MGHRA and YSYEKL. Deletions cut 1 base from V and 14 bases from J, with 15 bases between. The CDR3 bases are TGCGCCAGCAGCCAAGGGGGCTGGGAGAGCGCCCTCCACTTT. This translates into CASSQGGWESALHF.

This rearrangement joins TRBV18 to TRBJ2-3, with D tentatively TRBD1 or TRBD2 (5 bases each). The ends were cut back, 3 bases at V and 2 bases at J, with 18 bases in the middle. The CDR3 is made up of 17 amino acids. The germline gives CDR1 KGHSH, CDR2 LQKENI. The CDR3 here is CASSPATGTQYTDTQYF. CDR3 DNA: TGTGCCAGCTCACCTGCCACCGGGACGCAATACACAGATACGCAGTATTTT.

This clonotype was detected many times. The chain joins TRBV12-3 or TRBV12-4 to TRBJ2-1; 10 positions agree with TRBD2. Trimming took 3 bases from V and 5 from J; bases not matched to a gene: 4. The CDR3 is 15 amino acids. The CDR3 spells CASSLLAGANNEQFF. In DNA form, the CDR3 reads TGTGCCAGCAGTTTGCTAGCGGGAGCTAACAATGAGCAGTTCTTC.

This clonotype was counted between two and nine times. For the CDR3, the DNA is TGTGCCAGCAGTCTAAAAGGGGACAATGAGCAGTTCTTC. Translated: CASSLKGDNEQFF. The chain joins TRBV11-2 to TRBJ2-1; a possible D gene is TRBD1 (5 bases). Germline V gene data show CDR1 as SGHAT and CDR2 as FQNNGV. The CDR3 sequence is 13 residues long. Trimming took off 6 bases at V and 5 bases at J, with 11 bases between the two ends.

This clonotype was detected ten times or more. The CDR3 loop is CASSPVPGQDEQYF. The CDR3 DNA follows: TGCGCCAGCAGCCCAGTACCGGGTCAGGACGAGCAGTACTTC. The rearrangement joins TRBV4-1 to TRBJ2-7; D call uncertain. Germline CDR1 reads MGHRA; CDR2 reads YSYEKL. The CDR3 sequence is 14 residues long. The V end was cut by 4 bases, the J end by 5 bases, with 15 bases between.

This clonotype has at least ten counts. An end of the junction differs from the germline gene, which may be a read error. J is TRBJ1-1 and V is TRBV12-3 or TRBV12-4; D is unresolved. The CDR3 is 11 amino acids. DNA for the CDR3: TGCGCCAGCACTCGTGGCACTGAAGCTTTCTTT. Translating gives CASTRGTEAFF.

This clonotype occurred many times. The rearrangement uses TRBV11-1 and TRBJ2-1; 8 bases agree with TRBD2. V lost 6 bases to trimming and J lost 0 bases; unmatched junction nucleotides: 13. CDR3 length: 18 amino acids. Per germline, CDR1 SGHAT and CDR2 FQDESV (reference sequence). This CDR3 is CASRPAYLGGASYNEQFF. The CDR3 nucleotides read TGTGCCAGCAGACCGGCCTACCTCGGGGGGGCCTCCTACAATGAGCAGTTCTTC.

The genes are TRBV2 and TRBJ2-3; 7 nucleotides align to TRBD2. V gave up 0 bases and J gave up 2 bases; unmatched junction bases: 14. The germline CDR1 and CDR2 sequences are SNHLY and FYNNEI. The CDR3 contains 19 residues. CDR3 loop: CASSEAPPTSPFATDTQYF. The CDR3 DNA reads TGTGCCAGCAGTGAAGCCCCCCCGACTAGCCCCTTCGCCACAGATACGCAGTATTTT.

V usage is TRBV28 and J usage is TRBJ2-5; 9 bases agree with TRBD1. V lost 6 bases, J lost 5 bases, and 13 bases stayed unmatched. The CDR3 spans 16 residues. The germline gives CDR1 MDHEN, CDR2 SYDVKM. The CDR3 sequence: CASSRARTGDPETQYF. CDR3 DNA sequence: TGTGCCAGCAGCCGCGCAAGGACAGGGGACCCGGAGACCCAGTACTTC.

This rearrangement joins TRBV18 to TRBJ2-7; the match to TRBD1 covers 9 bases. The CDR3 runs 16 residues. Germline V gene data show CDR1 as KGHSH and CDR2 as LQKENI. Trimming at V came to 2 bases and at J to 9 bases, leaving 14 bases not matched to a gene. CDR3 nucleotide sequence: TGTGCCAGCTCACCAACCCCGGGACAGGGCTCCGGGAGGCAGTACTTC. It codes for CASSPTPGQGSGRQYF.

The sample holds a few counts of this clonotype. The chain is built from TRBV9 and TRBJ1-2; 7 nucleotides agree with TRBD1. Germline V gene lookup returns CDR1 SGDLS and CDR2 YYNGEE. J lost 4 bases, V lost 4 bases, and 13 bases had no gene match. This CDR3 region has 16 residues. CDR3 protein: CASSPPNLGTVYGYTF. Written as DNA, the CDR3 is TGTGCCAGCAGCCCCCCTAACCTCGGGACAGTCTATGGCTACACCTTC.

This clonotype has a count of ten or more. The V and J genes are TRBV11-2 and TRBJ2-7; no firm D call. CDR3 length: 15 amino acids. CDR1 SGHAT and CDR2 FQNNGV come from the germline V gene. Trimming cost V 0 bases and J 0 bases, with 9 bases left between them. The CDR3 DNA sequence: TGTGCCAGCAGCTTAGAGGGATCCCCCTCCTACGAGCAGTACGTC. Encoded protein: CASSLEGSPSYEQYV.

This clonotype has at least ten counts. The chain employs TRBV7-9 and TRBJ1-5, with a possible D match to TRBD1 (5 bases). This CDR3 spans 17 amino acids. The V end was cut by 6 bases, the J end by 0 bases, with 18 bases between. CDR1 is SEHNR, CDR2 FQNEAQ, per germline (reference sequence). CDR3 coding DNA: TGTGCCAGCAGTACCGACCCAAGGGGTTCTAGCAATCAGCCCCAGCATTTT. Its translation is CASSTDPRGSSNQPQHF.

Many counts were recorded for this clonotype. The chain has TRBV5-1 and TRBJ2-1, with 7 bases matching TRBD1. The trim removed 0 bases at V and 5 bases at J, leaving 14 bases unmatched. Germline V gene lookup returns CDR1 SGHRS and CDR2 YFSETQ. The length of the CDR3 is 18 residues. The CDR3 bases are TGCGCCAGCAGCTTGGTGCGTCTGGGACAGTCTAGGGACAATGAGCAGTTCTTC. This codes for CASSLVRLGQSRDNEQFF. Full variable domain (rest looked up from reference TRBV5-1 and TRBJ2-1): KAGVTQTPRYLIKTRGQQVTLSCSPISGHRSVSWYQQTPGQGLQFLFEYFSETQRNKGNFPGRFSGRQFSNSRSEMNVSTLELGDSALYLCASSLVRLGQSRDNEQFFGPGTRLTVL.

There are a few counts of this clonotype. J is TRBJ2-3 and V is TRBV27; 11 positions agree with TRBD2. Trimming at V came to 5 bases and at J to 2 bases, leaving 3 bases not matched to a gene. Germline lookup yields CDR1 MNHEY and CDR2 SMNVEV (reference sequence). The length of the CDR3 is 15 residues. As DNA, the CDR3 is TGTGCCAGCAGTCTAGCGGGGGGCCACACAGATACGCAGTATTTT. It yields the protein CASSLAGGHTDTQYF.

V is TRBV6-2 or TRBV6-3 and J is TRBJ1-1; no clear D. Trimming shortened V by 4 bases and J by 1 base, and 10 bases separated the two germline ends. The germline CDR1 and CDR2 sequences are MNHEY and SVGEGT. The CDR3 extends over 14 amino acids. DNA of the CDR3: TGTGCCAGCAGTTGGACGATGGGGAACACTGAAGCTTTCTTT. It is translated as CASSWTMGNTEAFF.

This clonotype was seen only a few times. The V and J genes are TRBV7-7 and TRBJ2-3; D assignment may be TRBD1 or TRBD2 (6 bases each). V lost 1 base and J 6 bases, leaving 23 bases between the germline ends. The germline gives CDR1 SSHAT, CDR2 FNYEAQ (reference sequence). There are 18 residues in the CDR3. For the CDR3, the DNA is TGTGCCAGCAGCTTAGTGGGGGGCAGGGGCTCCACCCCGGATACGCAGTATTTT. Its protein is CASSLVGGRGSTPDTQYF. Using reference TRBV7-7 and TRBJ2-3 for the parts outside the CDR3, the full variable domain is GAGVSQSPRYKVTKRGQDVTLRCDPISSHATLYWYQQALGQGPEFLTYFNYEAQPDKSGLPSDRFSAERPEGSISTLTIQRTEQRDSAMYRCASSLVGGRGSTPDTQYFGPGTRLTVL.

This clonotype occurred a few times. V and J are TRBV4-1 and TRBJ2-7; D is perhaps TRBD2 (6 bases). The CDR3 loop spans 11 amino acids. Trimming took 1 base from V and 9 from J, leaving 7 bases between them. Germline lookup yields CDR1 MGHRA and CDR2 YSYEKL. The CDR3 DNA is TGCGCCAGCAGCCAAGGGGGGGTGCAGTACTTC. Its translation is CASSQGGVQYF.

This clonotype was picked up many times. CDR3 sequence reads: CASSRKDRGSYNEQFF. CDR3 in DNA: TGTGCCAGCAGCCGTAAGGACAGGGGCTCCTACAATGAGCAGTTCTTC. This chain uses TRBV3-1 with TRBJ2-1; 9 nucleotides align to TRBD1. The V gene's germline CDR1 is LGHDT and CDR2 YNNKEL (reference sequence). The CDR3 spans 16 residues. Germline trimming cut 4 bases from V and 0 bases from J; bases unmatched to any gene: 4.

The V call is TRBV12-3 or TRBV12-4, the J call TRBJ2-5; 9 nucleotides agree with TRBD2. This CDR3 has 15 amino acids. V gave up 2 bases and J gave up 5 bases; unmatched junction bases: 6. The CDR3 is CASSLWAGGPETQYF. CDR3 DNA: TGTGCCAGCAGTTTATGGGCGGGGGGGCCGGAGACCCAGTACTTC.

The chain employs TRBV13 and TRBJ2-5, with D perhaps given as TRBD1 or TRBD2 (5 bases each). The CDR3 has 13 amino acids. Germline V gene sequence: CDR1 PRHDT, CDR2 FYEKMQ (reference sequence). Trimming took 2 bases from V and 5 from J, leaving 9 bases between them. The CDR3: CASSLIGEETQYF. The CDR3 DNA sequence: TGTGCCAGCAGCTTAATAGGGGAGGAGACCCAGTACTTC. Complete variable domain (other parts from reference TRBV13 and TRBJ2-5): AAGVIQSPRHLIKEKRETATLKCYPIPRHDTVYWYQQGPGQDPQFLISFYEKMQSDKGSIPDRFSAQQFSDYHSELNMSSLELGDSALYFCASSLIGEETQYFGPGTRLLVL.

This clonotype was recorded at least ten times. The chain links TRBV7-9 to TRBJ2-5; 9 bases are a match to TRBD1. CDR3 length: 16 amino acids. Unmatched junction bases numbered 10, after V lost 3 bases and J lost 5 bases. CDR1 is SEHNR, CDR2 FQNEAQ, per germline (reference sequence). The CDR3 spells CASSLGDRDTEETQYF. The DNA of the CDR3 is TGTGCCAGCAGCTTGGGGGACAGGGACACGGAGGAGACCCAGTACTTC.